This T cell receptor beta chain was sequenced during a study of cytomegalovirus exposure and HLA in healthy donors. Broader study findings: An analysis was carried out later, and it reportedly showed fewer N-insertions in an Asian-associated ancestry cluster than the approximately 680-donor mean.

Of note for this clone: What it recognizes is unknown.

The CDR3 sequence is 14 residues long. Trimming stripped 0 bases from V and 4 bases from J, with 11 bases between. It was with 60 Vbeta and 13 Jbeta primers that the PCR ran. In the source study's methods: Among the unique TCR beta chains that a later analysis counted, about 84 million in all, 10 million to 14 million were shared. Profiled with immunoSEQ multiplex PCR; TCRdb holds only in-frame clones, not every one. D and trimming were read from the DNA, whereas the V and J calls and clone size are those reported in that table. The sample lists more than 85,000 clones; 76% were seen once. The clonotype was recovered from a man under 40 in good health and CMV-seropositive. The sample was PBMCs. The V gene is TRBV5-3, the J gene TRBJ2-7; no definite D call. TRBV5-3 is known as an ORF, though its function is uncertain. CDR3: CARSLATTNYEQYF. CDR3 coding DNA: TGTGCCAGAAGCTTGGCAACCACAAATTACGAGCAGTACTTC.